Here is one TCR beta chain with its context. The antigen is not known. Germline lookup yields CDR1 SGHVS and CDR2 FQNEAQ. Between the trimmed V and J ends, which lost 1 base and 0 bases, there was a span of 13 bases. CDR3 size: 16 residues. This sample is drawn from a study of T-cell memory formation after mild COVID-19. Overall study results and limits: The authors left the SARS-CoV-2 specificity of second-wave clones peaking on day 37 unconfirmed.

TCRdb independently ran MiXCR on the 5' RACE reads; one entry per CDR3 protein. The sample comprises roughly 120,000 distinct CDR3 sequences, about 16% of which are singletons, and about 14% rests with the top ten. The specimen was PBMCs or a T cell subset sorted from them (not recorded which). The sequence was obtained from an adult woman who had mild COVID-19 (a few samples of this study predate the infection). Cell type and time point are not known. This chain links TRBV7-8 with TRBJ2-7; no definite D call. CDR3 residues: CASSLGAQPSSYEQYF. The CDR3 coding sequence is TGTGCCAGCAGCTTAGGAGCCCAGCCAAGCTCCTACGAGCAGTACTTC.